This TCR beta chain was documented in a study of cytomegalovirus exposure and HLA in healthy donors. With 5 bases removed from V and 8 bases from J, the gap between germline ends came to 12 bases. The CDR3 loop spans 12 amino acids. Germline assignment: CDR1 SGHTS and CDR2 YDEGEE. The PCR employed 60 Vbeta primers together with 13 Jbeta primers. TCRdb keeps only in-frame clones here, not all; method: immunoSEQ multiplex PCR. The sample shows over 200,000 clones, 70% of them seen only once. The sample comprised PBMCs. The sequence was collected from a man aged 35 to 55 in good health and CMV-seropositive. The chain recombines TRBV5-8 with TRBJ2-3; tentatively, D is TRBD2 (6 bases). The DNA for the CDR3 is TGTGCCAGCAGTAGTCCGGGACTTACGCAGTATTTT. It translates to CASSSPGLTQYF.